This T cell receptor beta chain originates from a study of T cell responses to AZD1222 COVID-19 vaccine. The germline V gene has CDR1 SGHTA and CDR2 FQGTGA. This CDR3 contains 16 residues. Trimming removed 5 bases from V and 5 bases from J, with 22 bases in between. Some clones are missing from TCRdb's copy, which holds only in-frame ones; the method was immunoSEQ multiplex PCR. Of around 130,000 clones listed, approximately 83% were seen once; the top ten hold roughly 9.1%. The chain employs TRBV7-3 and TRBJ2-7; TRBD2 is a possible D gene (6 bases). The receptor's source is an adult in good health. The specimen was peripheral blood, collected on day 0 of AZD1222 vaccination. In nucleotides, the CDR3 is TGTGCCAGCAGCCCCAAGTCTGGGGAGGCTGTCCACGAGCAGTACTTC. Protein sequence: CASSPKSGEAVHEQYF.